This T cell receptor (beta chain) was profiled in a study of cytomegalovirus exposure and HLA in healthy donors. Of note for this clone: Its target is not known.

Study results and caveats: In vitro assays verified that a few CMV-associated chains recognized CMV antigens specifically. According to reports, the classifier identified cytomegalovirus status with high specificity and sensitivity. Later, an analysis found that TCR clusters from the first cohort tended to co-occur in the roughly 110 validation repertoires. According to the study, about 180 TCR beta chains were cytomegalovirus-associated.

Here immunoSEQ multiplex PCR was the method, and the copy in TCRdb shows in-frame clones only, minus some. The sample lists 200,000 to 250,000 clones; roughly 84% were seen once. Sample: PBMCs. This sequence was found in a woman aged 18-29 years in good health and CMV-seropositive.

Written as DNA, the CDR3 is TGTGCCAGCAGCCTGGGGACAGAAACCTACGAGCAGTACTTC. Its protein is CASSLGTETYEQYF. The rearrangement uses TRBV27 and TRBJ2-7; 7 bases align to TRBD1. Per germline, CDR1 MNHEY and CDR2 SMNVEV (reference sequence). V was pared by 6 bases and J by 2 bases, with 7 bases of the junction left unmatched. This CDR3 is 14 amino acids long.